This entry describes one T cell receptor beta chain. The sample belongs to a study of blood T cell repertoires in COVID-19. The germline V gene encodes CDR1 SEHNR and CDR2 FQNEAQ (reference sequence). The CDR3 runs to 15 residues. V was pared by 5 bases and J by 1 base, with 4 bases of the junction left unmatched. This table comes from immunoSEQ multiplex PCR, and its TCRdb copy is limited to in-frame clones, with some not included. The table has hundreds of thousands of clones, approximately 80% seen once. The chain recombines TRBV7-9 with TRBJ2-5, with TRBD1 matching over 10 bases. This clonotype was sampled from a woman aged 40 to 50 with acute COVID-19. The material sequenced was PBMCs or T cells enriched from blood (not recorded which). This CDR3 is CASSTRTGGQETQYF. CDR3 bases: TGTGCCAGCAGCACGCGGACAGGGGGCCAAGAGACCCAGTACTTC.